This T cell receptor beta chain was recorded in a study of blood T cell repertoires in COVID-19. On the study more broadly: The samples span acute and convalescent COVID-19 from the United States, Italy and Spain. PBMCs, B-cell-depleted T cells, or T cells provided the cDNA or gDNA that made up the material.

The CDR3 covers 12 residues. The ends were cut back, 3 bases at V and 8 bases at J, with 10 bases in the middle. Germline V gene sequence: CDR1 ENHRY, CDR2 SYGVKD. This clone was recorded only once. Original handling: Amplified reference gene primers provided the basis for estimating nucleated cell counts. Profiled with immunoSEQ multiplex PCR; TCRdb holds only in-frame clones, not every one. V and J calls and clone size are those listed in that table; D and trimming were worked out from the DNA. The table includes 68,000 or so clones, 70% to 90% detected once. The rearrangement links TRBV10-3 to TRBJ1-2; D is uncertain. The receptor's source is a man in his fifties with acute or convalescent COVID-19. Sequencing was done on a sample of peripheral blood. The CDR3 spells CAISEGSLGYTF. The CDR3 DNA is TGTGCCATCAGTGAAGGGAGCCTGGGCTACACCTTC.